Included here is one TCR beta chain sequence, with context. These data are taken from a study of T-cell memory formation after mild COVID-19. TCRdb analysed the 5' RACE reads with MiXCR anew, one entry per CDR3 protein. The data contain 350,000 to 550,000 distinct CDR3 sequences, approximately 18% of them singletons. Deletions cut 2 bases from V and 5 bases from J, with 9 bases between. The CDR3 runs to 13 residues. Per the germline V gene, CDR1 is MNHEY and CDR2 is SVGAGI. This sequence originates from a young man who had mild COVID-19 (a few samples of this study predate the infection). Cell type and time point are not known. Source material: PBMCs or a T cell subset sorted from them (not recorded which). The chain recombines TRBV6-5 with TRBJ2-5; D gene unclear. DNA for the CDR3: TGTGCCAGCAGTTACCCGTCGCCGGAGACCCAGTACTTC. It specifies CASSYPSPETQYF.